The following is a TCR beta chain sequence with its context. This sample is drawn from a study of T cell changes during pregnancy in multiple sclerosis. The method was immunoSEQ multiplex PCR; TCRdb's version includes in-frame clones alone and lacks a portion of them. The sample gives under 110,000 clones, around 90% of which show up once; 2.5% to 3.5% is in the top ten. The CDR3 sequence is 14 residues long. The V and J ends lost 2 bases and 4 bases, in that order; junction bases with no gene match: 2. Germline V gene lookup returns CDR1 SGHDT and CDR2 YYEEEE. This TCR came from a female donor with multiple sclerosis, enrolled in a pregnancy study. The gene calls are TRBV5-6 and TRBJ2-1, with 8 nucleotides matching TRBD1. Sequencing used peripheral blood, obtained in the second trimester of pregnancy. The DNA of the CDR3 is TGTGCCAGCAGCTTCGGGACAGGTTACAATGAGCAGTTCTTC. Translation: CASSFGTGYNEQFF.